This T cell receptor (beta chain) is drawn from a study of blood T cell repertoires in COVID-19. Study-wide background: From the United States, Italy and Spain came samples of acute and convalescent COVID-19. Sample material is recorded as cDNA or gDNA derived from T cells, B-cell-depleted T cells, or PBMCs.

The authors' processing: By means of reference gene primer amplification, nucleated cell counts were estimated. Libraries were prepared by immunoSEQ multiplex PCR; TCRdb keeps only in-frame clonotypes and omits some of them. That table supplies the V and J calls and clone size; D and trimming were determined from the DNA. Seen here are 150,000 or so clones, about four fifths observed once, and the top ten hold around 32%. The CDR3 has 15 residues. Germline values: CDR1 SNHLY, CDR2 FYNNEI. V was cut by 8 bases and J by 4 bases, with 20 bases left in between. The rearrangement links TRBV2 to TRBJ1-1, with D perhaps TRBD1 (6 bases). The sequence derives from a woman aged 55-69 years with acute or convalescent COVID-19. The sample consisted of peripheral blood. The CDR3 coding sequence is TGTGCCAGCGCCTACTCCAGGGGCAGATTCACTGAAGCTTTCTTT. It codes for CASAYSRGRFTEAFF.